The clone carrying this T cell receptor (beta chain) was observed many times. What it binds is unknown. Template material for amplifying TCR beta CDR3 regions consisted of RNA transcripts. Primed by the HTBI set, a first-round RT-PCR was run on the TCR CDR3. One entry per CDR3 protein results from TCRdb running MiXCR on the multiplex PCR reads. This sample has around 690,000 distinct CDR3 sequences, with about 18% found just once. Germline-derived CDR1 and CDR2 are SGHTA and FQGNSA. V gave up 5 bases and J gave up 2 bases, with 6 bases separating them. The CDR3 runs to 12 residues. This sample is part of a study of T cells in Graves' hyperthyroidism and ophthalmopathy. Findings and limits, study-wide: Most clonotypes that expanded in the thyroid above 0.001 also showed up in blood.

For Graves' hyperthyroidism to be stable, ophthalmopathy could not progress within 18 months. Uncontrolled infection, other autoimmune disease, pregnancy or lactation disqualified patients from enrolment. PBMCs were derived from around 10 ml fresh peripheral blood. The gene calls are TRBV7-2 and TRBJ2-5, with D hard to call. This clonotype originated in a man between 50 and 59 years old with Graves' hyperthyroidism. Sequencing was done on a sample of blood. CDR3 residues: CASSIGQETQYF. For the CDR3, the DNA is TGTGCCAGCAGCATAGGGCAAGAGACCCAGTACTTC.